The following is a T cell receptor beta chain sequence with its context. This receptor's antigen is unknown. Per-base qualities were not stored, and no clone one base away is much larger. This entry comes from a study of control samples from healthy donors and cancer patients (dated by TCRdb to the early 2020s). Libraries were constructed by the immunoSEQ multiplex PCR assay. The source is immuneACCESS, and TCRdb retained only in-frame sequences with V and J called. Part of the clones is not carried over; for the studies checked, unresolved V genes explain less than half of this, and the remainder is unexplained. The sample table lists approximately 140,000 clones, about nine tenths of them with a count of one. The ten largest clones add up to under 9% of the sample. The sequenced sample was PBMCs. The TCR originated in a man aged 45 to 65 with head and neck cancer.

The DNA sequence follows: TGTGCCAGCAGTTTCTGGGGAGCGGGGAACACTGAAGCTTTCTTT. Its amino acids are CASSFWGAGNTEAFF. This chain is built from TRBV27 and TRBJ1-1; the D gene cannot be resolved reliably. V is reduced by 3 bases and J by 1 base, leaving a spacing of 12 bases between them. From cysteine to phenylalanine, the CDR3 is 15 amino acids long. CDR3 DNA only is kept here, 45 bases in frame from base 1. Reading the germline V gene (reference sequence) gives CDR1 MNHEY and CDR2 SMNVEV.